This paragraph reports one T cell receptor (beta chain). With a much larger clone just one base away, this may be a read error. This entry belongs to a study of T cells in Graves' hyperthyroidism and ophthalmopathy. Per the germline V gene, CDR1 is SNHLY and CDR2 is FYNNEI. J lost 8 bases, V lost 7 bases, and 11 bases had no gene match. The CDR3 is 16 amino acids. RNA transcripts were the template for amplifying TCR beta CDR3 regions. First-round RT-PCR of the TCR CDR3 relied on the HTBI primer set. One entry per CDR3 protein, called by TCRdb with MiXCR from the multiplex PCR reads. The profile shows roughly 600,000 distinct CDR3 sequences, more than 14% of them singletons.

Material: blood. The sequence was collected from a woman in her forties or fifties with Graves' ophthalmopathy. The chain uses TRBV2 and TRBJ2-1, with TRBD2 identical over 13 bases. The CDR3 region is CASNPGGLAGVDEQFF. CDR3 bases: TGTGCCAGCAACCCGGGAGGACTAGCGGGAGTCGATGAGCAGTTCTTC.